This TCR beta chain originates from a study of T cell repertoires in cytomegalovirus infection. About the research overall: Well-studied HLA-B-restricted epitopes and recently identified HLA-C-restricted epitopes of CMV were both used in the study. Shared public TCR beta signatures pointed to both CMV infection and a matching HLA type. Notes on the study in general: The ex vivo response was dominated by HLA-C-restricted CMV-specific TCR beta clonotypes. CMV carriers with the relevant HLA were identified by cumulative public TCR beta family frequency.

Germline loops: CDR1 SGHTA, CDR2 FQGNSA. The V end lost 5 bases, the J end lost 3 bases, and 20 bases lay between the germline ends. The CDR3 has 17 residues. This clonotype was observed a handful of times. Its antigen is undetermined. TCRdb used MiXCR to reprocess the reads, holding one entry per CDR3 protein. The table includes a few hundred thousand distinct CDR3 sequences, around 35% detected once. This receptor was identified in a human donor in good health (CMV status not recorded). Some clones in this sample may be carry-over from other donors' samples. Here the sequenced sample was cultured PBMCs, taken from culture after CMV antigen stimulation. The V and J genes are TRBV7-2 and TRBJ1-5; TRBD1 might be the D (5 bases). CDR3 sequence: CASSLTSNRQHNQPQHF. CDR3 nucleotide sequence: TGTGCCAGCAGCCTAACATCAAATCGACAGCACAATCAGCCCCAGCATTTT.